Reported below is one T cell receptor (beta chain). Its antigen is unknown. Germline V gene data show CDR1 as SGDLS and CDR2 as YYNGEE. This CDR3 spans 15 amino acids. Trimming shortened V by 5 bases and J by 5 bases, and 20 bases separated the two germline ends. The data originate from a study of post-analysis software for immune sequencing data. Study as a whole: Relapsing-remitting, secondary progressive and progressive-relapsing courses of multiple sclerosis were included. Broader study findings: Controls had lower frequencies than patients of about 5 TRBV segments, which included TRBV5-6, TRBV5-1 and TRBV20-1. Strong same-batch co-clustering of samples appeared with F measure clustering.

Included in the TCR beta cDNA libraries were unique molecular identifiers. TCRdb re-derived calls from the PCR reads in MiXCR, one entry per CDR3 protein. The sample records approximately 660,000 distinct CDR3 sequences, over 45% being singletons. This sequence was found in a girl aged 2-10 years with multiple sclerosis. Sequenced: blood. The rearrangement links TRBV9 to TRBJ2-7, with D hard to call. The CDR3 DNA reads TGTGCCAGCAGTGCGACTCTGATCCCTGGTAACGAGCAGTACTTC. Its translation: CASSATLIPGNEQYF.